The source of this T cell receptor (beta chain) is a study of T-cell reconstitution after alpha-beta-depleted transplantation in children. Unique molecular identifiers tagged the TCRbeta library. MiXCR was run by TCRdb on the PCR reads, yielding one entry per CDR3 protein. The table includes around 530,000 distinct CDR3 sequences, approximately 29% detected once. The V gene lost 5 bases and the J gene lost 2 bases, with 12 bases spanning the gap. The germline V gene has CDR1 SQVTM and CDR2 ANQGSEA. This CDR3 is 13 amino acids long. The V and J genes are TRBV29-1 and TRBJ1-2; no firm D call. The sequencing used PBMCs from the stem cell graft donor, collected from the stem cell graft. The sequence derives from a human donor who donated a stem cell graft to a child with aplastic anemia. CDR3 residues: CSVQQSLNYGYTF. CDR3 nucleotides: TGCAGCGTTCAACAGTCCCTAAACTATGGCTACACCTTC.